This is a list of T cell receptor beta chains from one sample in a study of blood T cells in healthy people across ages. One entry per CDR3 protein, called by TCRdb with MiXCR from the 5' RACE reads. The sample records 540,000 or so distinct CDR3 sequences, 25% to 30% being singletons. Sequences were obtained from blood. All receptors derive from a woman in her 70s in good health. Each CDR3 is given without its conserved first and last residue. The order of the fields is clone size, D gene, V gene, J gene, CDR3 protein. D genes are given only for firm matches. The size field is filled for only some rows; it gives once, few, many or a size class.

abundance: .; d_gene: .; v_gene: TRBV27; j_gene: TRBJ1-2; CDR3aa: ASRPDPNYGYT
abundance: .; d_gene: .; v_gene: TRBV4-3; j_gene: TRBJ1-1; CDR3aa: ASSQVTAPIGEAF
abundance: .; d_gene: .; v_gene: TRBV6-2/TRBV6-3; j_gene: TRBJ1-1; CDR3aa: ASKDDVNTEAF
abundance: .; d_gene: TRBD2; v_gene: TRBV15; j_gene: TRBJ2-5; CDR3aa: ATSVALTSSETQY
abundance: .; d_gene: .; v_gene: TRBV4-1; j_gene: TRBJ1-3; CDR3aa: ASSQDGRNSGNTIY
abundance: .; d_gene: .; v_gene: TRBV7-2; j_gene: TRBJ2-3; CDR3aa: ASSLPLGGPTDTQY
abundance: few; d_gene: .; v_gene: TRBV4-1; j_gene: TRBJ2-2; CDR3aa: ASSQVSGAGELF
abundance: few; d_gene: .; v_gene: TRBV5-1; j_gene: TRBJ2-7; CDR3aa: ASSLDLAAYEQY
abundance: .; d_gene: .; v_gene: TRBV20-1; j_gene: TRBJ1-3; CDR3aa: SAHPASSGNTIY
abundance: few; d_gene: .; v_gene: TRBV29-1; j_gene: TRBJ1-3; CDR3aa: SVGTGTSGNTIY
abundance: .; d_gene: .; v_gene: TRBV5-1; j_gene: TRBJ2-3; CDR3aa: ASSSIKGDTQY
abundance: few; d_gene: .; v_gene: TRBV5-1; j_gene: TRBJ2-7; CDR3aa: ASSPLLGAQDEQY
abundance: .; d_gene: .; v_gene: TRBV7-2; j_gene: TRBJ1-1; CDR3aa: ASSLQSTLNTEAF
abundance: .; d_gene: TRBD1; v_gene: TRBV6-2/TRBV6-3; j_gene: TRBJ2-7; CDR3aa: ATGQGAYEQY
abundance: few; d_gene: .; v_gene: TRBV2; j_gene: TRBJ1-1; CDR3aa: ASSGGENTEAF
abundance: .; d_gene: TRBD2; v_gene: TRBV5-1; j_gene: TRBJ2-1; CDR3aa: ASSSWGGYNEQF
abundance: .; d_gene: .; v_gene: TRBV6-2/TRBV6-3; j_gene: TRBJ2-1; CDR3aa: ASSPWGNAQF
abundance: few; d_gene: .; v_gene: TRBV7-2; j_gene: TRBJ2-1; CDR3aa: ASSLWDEQF
abundance: few; d_gene: .; v_gene: TRBV5-1; j_gene: TRBJ2-5; CDR3aa: ASSAPGETQY
abundance: few; d_gene: TRBD2; v_gene: TRBV6-2/TRBV6-3; j_gene: TRBJ2-1; CDR3aa: ASRVTSGGSRPNEQF
abundance: .; d_gene: TRBD1; v_gene: TRBV29-1; j_gene: TRBJ2-7; CDR3aa: SAKGQFVGEQY
abundance: .; d_gene: .; v_gene: TRBV6-2/TRBV6-3; j_gene: TRBJ2-3; CDR3aa: ASRPYAGSSTDTQY
abundance: few; d_gene: TRBD2; v_gene: TRBV12-3/TRBV12-4; j_gene: TRBJ2-3; CDR3aa: AHRGVLAGGTDTQY
abundance: .; d_gene: .; v_gene: TRBV7-9; j_gene: TRBJ2-3; CDR3aa: ASSSVPREGADTQY
abundance: .; d_gene: TRBD2; v_gene: TRBV6-1; j_gene: TRBJ2-1; CDR3aa: ASRRTSGPNEQF
abundance: .; d_gene: .; v_gene: TRBV20-1; j_gene: TRBJ2-2; CDR3aa: SARGLQNTEELF
abundance: few; d_gene: .; v_gene: TRBV4-1; j_gene: TRBJ2-3; CDR3aa: ASSPRRALTDTQY
abundance: few; d_gene: TRBD2; v_gene: TRBV9; j_gene: TRBJ2-1; CDR3aa: ASSIAGSYNEQF
abundance: .; d_gene: .; v_gene: TRBV5-1; j_gene: TRBJ1-4; CDR3aa: ASSSAEGATNEKLF
abundance: .; d_gene: .; v_gene: TRBV29-1; j_gene: TRBJ2-1; CDR3aa: SGLEYNEQF
abundance: .; d_gene: .; v_gene: TRBV4-3; j_gene: TRBJ2-1; CDR3aa: ASSQDLGALNYNEQF
abundance: few; d_gene: .; v_gene: TRBV7-2; j_gene: TRBJ2-5; CDR3aa: ASSLVGGGQRGF
abundance: .; d_gene: .; v_gene: TRBV7-2; j_gene: TRBJ2-1; CDR3aa: ASSPVLFPSYNEQF
abundance: .; d_gene: .; v_gene: TRBV6-2/TRBV6-3; j_gene: TRBJ2-4; CDR3aa: ASSGRDFKNIQY
abundance: once; d_gene: .; v_gene: TRBV6-2/TRBV6-3; j_gene: TRBJ2-7; CDR3aa: ASSSRGHRSYEQY
abundance: .; d_gene: .; v_gene: TRBV6-2/TRBV6-3; j_gene: TRBJ1-1; CDR3aa: ASTLHENTEAF
abundance: .; d_gene: TRBD2; v_gene: TRBV20-1; j_gene: TRBJ2-1; CDR3aa: SARDRSGGAINEQF
abundance: few; d_gene: .; v_gene: TRBV5-1; j_gene: TRBJ1-2; CDR3aa: ASSPTDNYGYT
abundance: .; d_gene: .; v_gene: TRBV5-8; j_gene: TRBJ1-2; CDR3aa: ASSLYLTGNYGYT
abundance: .; d_gene: .; v_gene: TRBV4-2; j_gene: TRBJ1-5; CDR3aa: ASSRQAVQPQH
abundance: .; d_gene: .; v_gene: TRBV19; j_gene: TRBJ1-4; CDR3aa: ASSTVRGATNEKLF
abundance: .; d_gene: .; v_gene: TRBV20-1; j_gene: TRBJ2-1; CDR3aa: SARISTGNEQF
abundance: .; d_gene: TRBD1; v_gene: TRBV11-3; j_gene: TRBJ1-1; CDR3aa: ASSLQTGDNTEAF
abundance: .; d_gene: TRBD1; v_gene: TRBV20-1; j_gene: TRBJ1-1; CDR3aa: RGSLGTGENTEAF
abundance: few; d_gene: .; v_gene: TRBV7-3; j_gene: TRBJ2-1; CDR3aa: ASSQGRDNEQF
abundance: .; d_gene: .; v_gene: TRBV11-2; j_gene: TRBJ1-1; CDR3aa: ASSYRQTRPEAF
abundance: .; d_gene: .; v_gene: TRBV10-3; j_gene: TRBJ2-7; CDR3aa: AISDGTAGPHRNEQY
abundance: .; d_gene: .; v_gene: TRBV28; j_gene: TRBJ2-5; CDR3aa: ASSLDSFQETQY
abundance: .; d_gene: .; v_gene: TRBV20-1; j_gene: TRBJ2-3; CDR3aa: SAIPQADTQY